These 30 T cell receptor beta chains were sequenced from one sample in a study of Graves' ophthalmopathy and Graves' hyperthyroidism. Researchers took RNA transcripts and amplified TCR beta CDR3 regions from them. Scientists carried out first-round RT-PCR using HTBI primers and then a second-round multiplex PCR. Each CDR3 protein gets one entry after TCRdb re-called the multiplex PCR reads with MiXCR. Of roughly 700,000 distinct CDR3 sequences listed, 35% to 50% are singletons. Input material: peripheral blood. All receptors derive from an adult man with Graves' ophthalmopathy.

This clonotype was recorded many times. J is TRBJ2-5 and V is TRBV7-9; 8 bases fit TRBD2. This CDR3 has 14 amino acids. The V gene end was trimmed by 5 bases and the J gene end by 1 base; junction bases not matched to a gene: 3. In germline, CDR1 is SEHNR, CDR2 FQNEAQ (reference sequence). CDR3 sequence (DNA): TGTGCCAGCAGCCCTACTAGCGGCCAAGAGACCCAGTACTTC. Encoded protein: CASSPTSGQETQYF.

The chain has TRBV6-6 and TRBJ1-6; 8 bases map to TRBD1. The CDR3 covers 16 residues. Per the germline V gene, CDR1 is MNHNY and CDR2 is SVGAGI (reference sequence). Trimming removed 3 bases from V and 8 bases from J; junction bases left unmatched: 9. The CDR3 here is CASSYGQGRTHSPLHF. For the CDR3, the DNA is TGTGCCAGCAGTTATGGACAGGGACGGACCCATTCACCCCTCCACTTT.

CDR3 amino acids: CSQVGQGSAGNTIYF. For the CDR3, the DNA is TGCAGCCAAGTAGGTCAGGGAAGCGCTGGAAACACCATATATTTT. The chain couples TRBV29-1 to TRBJ1-3; TRBD1 might be the D (5 bases). V shed 8 bases and J shed 2 bases, with 19 bases lying between them. The germline CDR1 and CDR2 sequences are SQVTM and ANQGSEA. This CDR3 is built from 15 residues.

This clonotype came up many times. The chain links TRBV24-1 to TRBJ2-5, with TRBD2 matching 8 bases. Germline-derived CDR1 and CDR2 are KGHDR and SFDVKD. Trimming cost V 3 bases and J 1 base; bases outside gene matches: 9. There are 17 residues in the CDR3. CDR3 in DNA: TGTGCCACCAGTGATGTAACTAGCGGATACTCCCAAGAGACCCAGTACTTC. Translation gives CATSDVTSGYSQETQYF.

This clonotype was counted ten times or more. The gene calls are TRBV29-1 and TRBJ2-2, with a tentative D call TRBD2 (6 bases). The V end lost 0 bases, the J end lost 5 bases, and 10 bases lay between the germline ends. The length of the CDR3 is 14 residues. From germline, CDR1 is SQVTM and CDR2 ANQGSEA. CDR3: CSVEDRGRTGELFF. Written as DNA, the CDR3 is TGCAGCGTTGAAGATCGTGGGAGGACCGGGGAGCTGTTTTTT.

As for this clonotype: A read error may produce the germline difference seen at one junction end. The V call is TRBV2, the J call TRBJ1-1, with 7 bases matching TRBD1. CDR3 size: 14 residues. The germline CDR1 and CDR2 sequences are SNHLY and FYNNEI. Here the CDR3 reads CASSQPTGVTEAFF. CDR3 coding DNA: TGCGCCAGCAGCCAACCTACAGGGGTCACTGAAGCTTTCTTT.

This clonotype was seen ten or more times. CDR3 nucleotide sequence: TGTGCCACCAGCAGAGATACGTTGAGCGAGCAGTACTTC. This encodes CATSRDTLSEQYF. V gene TRBV15 combines with J gene TRBJ2-7, with unresolved D. With 0 bases removed from V and 6 bases from J, the gap between germline ends came to 9 bases. Per germline, CDR1 LNHNV and CDR2 YYDKDF (reference sequence). The CDR3 is 13 amino acids.

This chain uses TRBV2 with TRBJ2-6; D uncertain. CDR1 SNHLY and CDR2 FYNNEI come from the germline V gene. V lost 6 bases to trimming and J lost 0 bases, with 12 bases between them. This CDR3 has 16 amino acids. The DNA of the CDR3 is TGTGCCAGCAGCTTGGGGTGCGACTCTGGGGCCAACGTCCTGACTTTC. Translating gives CASSLGCDSGANVLTF.

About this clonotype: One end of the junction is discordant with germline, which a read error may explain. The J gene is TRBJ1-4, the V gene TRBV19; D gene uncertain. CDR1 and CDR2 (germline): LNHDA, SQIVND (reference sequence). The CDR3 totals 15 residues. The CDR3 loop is CASSIFHTTNEQLFF. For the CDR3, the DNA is TGTGCCAGTAGTATCTTTCATACAACTAATGAACAACTGTTTTTT.

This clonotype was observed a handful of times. The CDR3 sequence is CASARTGLSGELFF. In nucleotides, the CDR3 is TGTGCCAGCGCTAGGACAGGGTTATCCGGGGAGCTGTTTTTT. The V and J genes are TRBV7-3 and TRBJ2-2; 8 bases agree with TRBD1. Trimming at V came to 8 bases and at J to 6 bases, leaving 8 bases not matched to a gene. Germline V lookup: CDR1 SGHTA, CDR2 FQGTGA. This CDR3 contains 14 residues. Variable domain in full (rest from reference TRBV7-3 and TRBJ2-2): GAGVSQTPSNKVTEKGKYVELRCDPISGHTALYWYRQSLGQGPEFLIYFQGTGAADDSGLPNDRFFAVRPEGSVSTLKIQRTERGDSAVYLCASARTGLSGELFFGEGSRLTVL.

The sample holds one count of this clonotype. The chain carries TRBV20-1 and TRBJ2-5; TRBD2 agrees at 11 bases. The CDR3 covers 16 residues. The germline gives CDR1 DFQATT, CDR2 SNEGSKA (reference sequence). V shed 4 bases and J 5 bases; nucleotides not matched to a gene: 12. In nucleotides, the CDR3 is TGCAGTGCTATAGGGATAGCGGGGGGGCTAGGGGAGACCCAGTACTTC. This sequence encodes CSAIGIAGGLGETQYF.

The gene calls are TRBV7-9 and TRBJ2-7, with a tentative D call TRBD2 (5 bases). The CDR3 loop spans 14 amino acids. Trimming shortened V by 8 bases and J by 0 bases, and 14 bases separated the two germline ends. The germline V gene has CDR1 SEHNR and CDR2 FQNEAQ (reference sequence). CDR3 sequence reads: CASLGPDFSYEQYF. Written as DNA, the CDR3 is TGTGCCAGCTTAGGTCCGGACTTCTCCTACGAGCAGTACTTC.

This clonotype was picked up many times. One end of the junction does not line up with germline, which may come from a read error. The CDR3 region has the DNA TGTGCCAGCAGCTTAGGGCAGGGGATCCAAGAGACCCAGTACTTC. This codes for CASSLGQGIQETQYF. This chain links TRBV12-3 or TRBV12-4 with TRBJ2-5, with a possible D match to TRBD1 (6 bases). The CDR3 is made up of 15 amino acids.

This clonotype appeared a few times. CDR3 in DNA: TGTGCCAGCAGCCAGACTCGCTCTGGGGCCAACGTCCTGACTTTC. Its translation: CASSQTRSGANVLTF. The chain employs TRBV7-9 and TRBJ2-6; the D is unclear. V lost 5 bases and J lost 0, with 8 bases in between. CDR3 length equals 15 residues. The germline V gene encodes CDR1 SEHNR and CDR2 FQNEAQ (reference sequence).

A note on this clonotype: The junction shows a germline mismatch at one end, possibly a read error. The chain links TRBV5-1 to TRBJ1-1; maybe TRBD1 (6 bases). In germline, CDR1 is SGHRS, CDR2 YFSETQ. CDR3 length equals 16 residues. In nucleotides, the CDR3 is TGTGCCAGCAGCGCCGAGGGGGGCTTAGCGGACACTGAAGCTTTCTTT. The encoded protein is CASSAEGGLADTEAFF.

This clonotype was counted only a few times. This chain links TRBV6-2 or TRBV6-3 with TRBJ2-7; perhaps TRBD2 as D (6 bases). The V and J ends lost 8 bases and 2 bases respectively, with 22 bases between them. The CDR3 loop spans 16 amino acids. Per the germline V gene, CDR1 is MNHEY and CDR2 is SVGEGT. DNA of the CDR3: TGTGCCAGCCGTAGCCGATTTAGCGGTCGAGCCTACGAGCAGTACTTC. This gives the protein CASRSRFSGRAYEQYF.

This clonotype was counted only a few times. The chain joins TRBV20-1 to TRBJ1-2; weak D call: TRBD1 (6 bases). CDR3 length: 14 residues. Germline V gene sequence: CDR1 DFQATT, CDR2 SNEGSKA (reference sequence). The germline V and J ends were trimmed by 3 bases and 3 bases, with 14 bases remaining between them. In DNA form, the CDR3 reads TGCAGTGCTAGCTCCGGGGGCCACTACTATGGCTACACCTTC. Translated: CSASSGGHYYGYTF.

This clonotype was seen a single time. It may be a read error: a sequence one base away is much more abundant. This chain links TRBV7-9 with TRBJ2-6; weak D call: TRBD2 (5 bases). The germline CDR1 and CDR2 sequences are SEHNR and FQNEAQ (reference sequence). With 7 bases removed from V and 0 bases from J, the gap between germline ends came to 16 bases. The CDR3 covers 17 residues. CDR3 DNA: TGTGCCAGCATGGCCAGGACTCCCTTCTCTGGGGCCAACGTCCTGACTTTC. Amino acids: CASMARTPFSGANVLTF.

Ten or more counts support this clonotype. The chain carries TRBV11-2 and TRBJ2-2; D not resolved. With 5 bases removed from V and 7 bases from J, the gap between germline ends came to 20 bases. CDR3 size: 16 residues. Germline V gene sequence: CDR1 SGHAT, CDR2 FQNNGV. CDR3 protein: CASSPVPTAIGGELFF. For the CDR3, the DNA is TGTGCCAGCAGCCCAGTGCCCACAGCCATCGGCGGGGAGCTGTTTTTT.

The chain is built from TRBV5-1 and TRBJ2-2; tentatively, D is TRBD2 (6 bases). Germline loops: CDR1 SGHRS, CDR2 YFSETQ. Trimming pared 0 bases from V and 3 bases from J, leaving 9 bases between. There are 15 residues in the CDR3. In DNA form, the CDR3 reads TGCGCCAGCAGCTTGGCCGGGGGTTACACCGGGGAGCTGTTTTTT. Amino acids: CASSLAGGYTGELFF.

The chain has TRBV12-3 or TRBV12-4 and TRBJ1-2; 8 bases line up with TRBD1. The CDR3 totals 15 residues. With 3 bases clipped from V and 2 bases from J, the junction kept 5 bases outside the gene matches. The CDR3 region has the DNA TGTGCCAGCAGTTTTGGGACAGGAGAGAACTATGGCTACACCTTC. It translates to CASSFGTGENYGYTF.

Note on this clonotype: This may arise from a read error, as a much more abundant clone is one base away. The CDR3 sequence: CAISETGQGTQEQYF. The CDR3, as DNA: TGTGCCATCAGTGAGACGGGACAGGGGACGCAAGAGCAGTACTTC. V and J are TRBV10-3 and TRBJ2-7; the match to TRBD1 covers 10 bases. Looked up from germline, CDR1 is ENHRY and CDR2 is SYGVKD. The CDR3 is 15 residues long. V trimming: 2 bases; J trimming: 7 bases; junction bases outside the gene matches: 8.

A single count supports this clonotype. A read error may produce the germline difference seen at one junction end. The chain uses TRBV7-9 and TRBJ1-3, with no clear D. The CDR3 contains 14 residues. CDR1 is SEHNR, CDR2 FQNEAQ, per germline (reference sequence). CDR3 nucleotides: TGCGCCAGCAGCTTGGAAGCTGGGGTGAACACCATATATTTT. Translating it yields CASSLEAGVNTIYF.

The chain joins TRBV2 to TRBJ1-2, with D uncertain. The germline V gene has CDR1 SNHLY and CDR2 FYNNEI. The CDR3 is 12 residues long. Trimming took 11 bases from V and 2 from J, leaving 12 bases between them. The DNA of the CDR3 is TGTGCCTGGAGTGTAGCCAACTATGGCTACACCTTC. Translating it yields CAWSVANYGYTF.

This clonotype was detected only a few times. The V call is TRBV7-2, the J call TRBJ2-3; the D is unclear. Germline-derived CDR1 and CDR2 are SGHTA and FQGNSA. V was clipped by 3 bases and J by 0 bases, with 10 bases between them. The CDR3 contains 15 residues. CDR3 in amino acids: CASSFSGTSTDTQYF. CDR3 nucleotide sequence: TGTGCCAGCAGCTTTTCGGGTACTAGCACAGATACGCAGTATTTT.

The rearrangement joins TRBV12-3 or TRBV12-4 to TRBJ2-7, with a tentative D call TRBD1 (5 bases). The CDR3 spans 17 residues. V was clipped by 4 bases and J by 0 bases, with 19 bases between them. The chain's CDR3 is CASSSEHYRKSSYEQYF. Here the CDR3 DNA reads TGTGCCAGCAGTTCGGAACATTACAGGAAGAGCTCCTACGAGCAGTACTTC.

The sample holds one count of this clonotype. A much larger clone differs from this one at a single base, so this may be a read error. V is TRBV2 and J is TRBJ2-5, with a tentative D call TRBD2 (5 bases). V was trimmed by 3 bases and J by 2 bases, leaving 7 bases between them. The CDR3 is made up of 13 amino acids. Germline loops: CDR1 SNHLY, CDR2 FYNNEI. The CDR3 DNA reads TGTGCCAGCAGTGATCCGGGGCAAGAGACCCAGTACTTC. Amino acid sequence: CASSDPGQETQYF.

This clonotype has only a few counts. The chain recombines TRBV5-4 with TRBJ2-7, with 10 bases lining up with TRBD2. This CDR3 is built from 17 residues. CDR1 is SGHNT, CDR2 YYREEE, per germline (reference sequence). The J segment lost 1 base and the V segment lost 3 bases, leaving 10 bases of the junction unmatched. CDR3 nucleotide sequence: TGTGCCAGCAGCTCACCGGCCGGGACTAGCGCTTCCTACGAGCAGTACTTC. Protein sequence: CASSSPAGTSASYEQYF.

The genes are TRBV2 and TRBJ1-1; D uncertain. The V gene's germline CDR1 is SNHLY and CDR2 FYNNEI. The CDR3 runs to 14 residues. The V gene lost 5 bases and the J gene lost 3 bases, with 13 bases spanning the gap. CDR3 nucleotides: TGTGCCAGCAGTTTAACCGTCGAGGACACTGAAGCTTTCTTT. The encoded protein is CASSLTVEDTEAFF. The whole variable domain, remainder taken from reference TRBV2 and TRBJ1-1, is EPEVTQTPSHQVTQMGQEVILRCVPISNHLYFYWYRQILGQKVEFLVSFYNNEISEKSEIFDDQFSVERPDGSNFTLKIRSTKLEDSAMYFCASSLTVEDTEAFFGQGTRLTVV.

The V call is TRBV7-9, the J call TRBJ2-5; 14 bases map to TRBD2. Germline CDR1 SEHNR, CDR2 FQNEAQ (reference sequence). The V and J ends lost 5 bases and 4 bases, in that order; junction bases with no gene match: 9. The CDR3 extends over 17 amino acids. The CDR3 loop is CASSPGLAGARPETQYF. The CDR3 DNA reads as TGTGCCAGCAGCCCGGGACTAGCGGGAGCACGTCCAGAGACCCAGTACTTC.